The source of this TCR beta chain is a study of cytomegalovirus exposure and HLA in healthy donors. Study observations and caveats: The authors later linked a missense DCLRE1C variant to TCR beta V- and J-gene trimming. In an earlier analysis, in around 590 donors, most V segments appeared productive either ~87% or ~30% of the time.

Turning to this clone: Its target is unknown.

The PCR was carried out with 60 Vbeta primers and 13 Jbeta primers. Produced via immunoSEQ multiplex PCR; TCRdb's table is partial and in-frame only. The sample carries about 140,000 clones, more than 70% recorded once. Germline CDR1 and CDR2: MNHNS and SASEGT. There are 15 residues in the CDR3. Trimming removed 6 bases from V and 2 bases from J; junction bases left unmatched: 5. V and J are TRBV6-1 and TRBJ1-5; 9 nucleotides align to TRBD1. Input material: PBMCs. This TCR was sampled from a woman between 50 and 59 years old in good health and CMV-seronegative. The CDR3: CASRGRTGGNQPQHF. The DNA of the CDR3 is TGTGCCAGCAGAGGACGGACAGGGGGCAATCAGCCCCAGCATTTT.